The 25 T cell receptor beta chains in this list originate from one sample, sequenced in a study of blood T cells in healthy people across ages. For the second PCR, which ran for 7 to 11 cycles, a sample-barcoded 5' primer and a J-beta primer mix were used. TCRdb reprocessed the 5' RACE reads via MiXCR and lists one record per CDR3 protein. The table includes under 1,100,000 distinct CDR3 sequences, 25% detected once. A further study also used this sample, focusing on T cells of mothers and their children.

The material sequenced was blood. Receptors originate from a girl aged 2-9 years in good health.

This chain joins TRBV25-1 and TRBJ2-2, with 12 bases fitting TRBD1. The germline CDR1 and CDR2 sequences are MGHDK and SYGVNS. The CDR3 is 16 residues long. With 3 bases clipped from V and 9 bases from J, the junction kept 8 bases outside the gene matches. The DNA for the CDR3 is TGTGCCAGCAGTGACGGCGGGACAGGGGGCAAGTGGGAGCTGTTTTTT. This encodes CASSDGGTGGKWELFF.

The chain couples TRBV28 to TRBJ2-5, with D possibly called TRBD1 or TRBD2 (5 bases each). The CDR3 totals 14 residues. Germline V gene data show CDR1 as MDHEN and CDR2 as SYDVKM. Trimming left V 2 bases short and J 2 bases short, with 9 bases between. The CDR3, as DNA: TGTGCCAGCAGTTTAAGGGACGGGCAAGAGACCCAGTACTTC. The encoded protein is CASSLRDGQETQYF.

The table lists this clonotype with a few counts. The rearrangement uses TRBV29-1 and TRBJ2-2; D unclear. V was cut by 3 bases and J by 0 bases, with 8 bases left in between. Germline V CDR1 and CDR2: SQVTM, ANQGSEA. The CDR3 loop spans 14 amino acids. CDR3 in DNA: TGCAGCGTTGATGATAAAGCGAACACCGGGGAGCTGTTTTTT. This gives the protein CSVDDKANTGELFF.

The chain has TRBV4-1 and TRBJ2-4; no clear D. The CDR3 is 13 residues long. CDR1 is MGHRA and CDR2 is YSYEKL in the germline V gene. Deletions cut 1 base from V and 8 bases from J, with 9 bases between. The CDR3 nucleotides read TGCGCCAGCAGCCAAGTGACTGGGGACATTCAGTACTTC. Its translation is CASSQVTGDIQYF.

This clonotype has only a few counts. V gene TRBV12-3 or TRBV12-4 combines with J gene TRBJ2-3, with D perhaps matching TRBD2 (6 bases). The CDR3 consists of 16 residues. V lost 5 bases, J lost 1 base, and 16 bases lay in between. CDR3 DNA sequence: TGTGCCAGCAGTATCTCCCTCGGGGGTGGCACAGATACGCAGTATTTT. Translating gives CASSISLGGGTDTQYF.

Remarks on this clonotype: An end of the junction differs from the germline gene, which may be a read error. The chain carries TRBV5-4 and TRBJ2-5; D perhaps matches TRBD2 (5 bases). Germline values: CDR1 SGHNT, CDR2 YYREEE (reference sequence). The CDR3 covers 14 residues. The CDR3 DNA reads TGTGCCAACAGCTTGGAGCCGGGGCAAGAGACCCAGTACTTC. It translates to CANSLEPGQETQYF.

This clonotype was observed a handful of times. The CDR3 loop reads CASSEQGSGTQYF. The CDR3 bases are TGTGCCAGCAGCGAACAGGGTTCAGGAACCCAGTACTTC. J is TRBJ2-5 and V is TRBV6-1, with D possibly matching TRBD1 (6 bases). Germline V gene sequence: CDR1 MNHNS, CDR2 SASEGT. The CDR3 totals 13 residues. Deletions cut 6 bases from V and 8 bases from J, with 16 bases between.

In DNA, the CDR3 is TGTGCCAGCAGTCCTTCATTAGGACAGCTCAACACTGAAGCTTTCTTT. This gives the protein CASSPSLGQLNTEAFF. The rearrangement joins TRBV6-1 to TRBJ1-1, with D possibly being TRBD1 (6 bases). Between the trimmed V and J ends, which lost 5 bases and 2 bases, there was a span of 18 bases. The V gene's germline CDR1 is MNHNS and CDR2 SASEGT. There are 16 residues in the CDR3.

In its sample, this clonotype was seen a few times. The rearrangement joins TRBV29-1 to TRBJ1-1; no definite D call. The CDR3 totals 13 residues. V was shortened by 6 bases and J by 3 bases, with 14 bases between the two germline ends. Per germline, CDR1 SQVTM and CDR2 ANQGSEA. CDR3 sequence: CSVTEDGYTEAFF. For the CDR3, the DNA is TGCAGCGTCACAGAGGACGGATACACTGAAGCTTTCTTT.

CDR3 DNA sequence: TGTGCCAGCAGAGTGGACAGTAATGAAAAACTGTTTTTT. Its translation is CASRVDSNEKLFF. The chain combines TRBV28 with TRBJ1-4, with D tentatively TRBD1 (6 bases). V was shortened by 6 bases and J by 4 bases, with 9 bases between the two germline ends. Germline V gives CDR1 MDHEN, CDR2 SYDVKM. The CDR3 sequence is 13 residues long.

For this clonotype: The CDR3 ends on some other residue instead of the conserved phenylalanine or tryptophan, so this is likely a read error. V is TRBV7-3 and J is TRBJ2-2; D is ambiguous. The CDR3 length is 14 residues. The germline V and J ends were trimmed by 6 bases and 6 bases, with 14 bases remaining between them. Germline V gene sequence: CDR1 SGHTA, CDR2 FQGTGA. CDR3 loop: CASSSNLSPGELFS. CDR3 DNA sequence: TGTGCCAGCAGTTCAAACCTATCGCCCGGGGAGCTGTTTTCT.

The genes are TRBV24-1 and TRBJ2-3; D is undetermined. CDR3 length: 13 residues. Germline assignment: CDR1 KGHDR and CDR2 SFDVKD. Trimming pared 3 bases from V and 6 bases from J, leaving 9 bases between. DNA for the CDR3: TGTGCCACCAGTGATGTCGTGGGGGATACGCAGTATTTT. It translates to CATSDVVGDTQYF.

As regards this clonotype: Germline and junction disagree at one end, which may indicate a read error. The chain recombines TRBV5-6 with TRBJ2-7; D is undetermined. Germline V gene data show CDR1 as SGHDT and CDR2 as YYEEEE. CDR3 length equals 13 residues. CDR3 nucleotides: TGTGGCAGCAGCTTGGGCGATTCCTACGAGCAGTACTTC. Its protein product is CGSSLGDSYEQYF.

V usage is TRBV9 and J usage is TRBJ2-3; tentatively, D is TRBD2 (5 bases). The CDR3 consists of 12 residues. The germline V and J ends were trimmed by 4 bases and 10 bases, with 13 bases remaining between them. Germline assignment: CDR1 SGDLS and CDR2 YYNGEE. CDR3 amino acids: CASSLGDDAQYF. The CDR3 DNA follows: TGTGCCAGCAGCTTGGGAGACGATGCGCAGTATTTT.

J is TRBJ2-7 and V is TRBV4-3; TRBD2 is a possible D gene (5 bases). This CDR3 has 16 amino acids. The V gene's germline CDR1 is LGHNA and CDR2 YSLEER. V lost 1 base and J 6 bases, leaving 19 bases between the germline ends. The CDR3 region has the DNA TGCGCCAGCAGCCAAGCGGAGGCCGACCCTTTCAGCGAGCAGTACTTC. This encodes CASSQAEADPFSEQYF.

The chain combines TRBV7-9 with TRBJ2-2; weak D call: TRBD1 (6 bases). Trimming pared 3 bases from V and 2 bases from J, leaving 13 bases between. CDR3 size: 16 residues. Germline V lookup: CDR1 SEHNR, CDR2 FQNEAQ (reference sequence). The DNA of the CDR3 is TGTGCCAGCAGCTTCCGACAGGCGCCTAACACCGGGGAGCTGTTTTTT. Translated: CASSFRQAPNTGELFF. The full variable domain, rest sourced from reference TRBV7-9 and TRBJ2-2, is DTGVSQNPRHKITKRGQNVTFRCDPISEHNRLYWYRQTLGQGPEFLTYFQNEAQLEKSRLLSDRFSAERPKGSFSTLEIQRTEQGDSAMYLCASSFRQAPNTGELFFGEGSRLTVL.

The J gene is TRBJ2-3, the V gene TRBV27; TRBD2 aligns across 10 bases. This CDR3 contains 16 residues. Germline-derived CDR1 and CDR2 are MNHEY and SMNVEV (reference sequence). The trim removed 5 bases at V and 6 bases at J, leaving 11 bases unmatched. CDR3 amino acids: CASSRSGGALGDTQYF. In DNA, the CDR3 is TGTGCCAGCAGTAGAAGCGGGGGGGCCCTTGGGGATACGCAGTATTTT.

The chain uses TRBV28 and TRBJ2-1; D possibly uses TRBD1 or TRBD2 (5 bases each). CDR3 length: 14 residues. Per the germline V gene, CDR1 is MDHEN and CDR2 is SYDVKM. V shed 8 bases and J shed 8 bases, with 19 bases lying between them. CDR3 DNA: TGTGCCAGCGGGGGACCTCGAAATAGCGATGAGCAGTTCTTC. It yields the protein CASGGPRNSDEQFF.

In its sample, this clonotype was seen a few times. The CDR3 loop is CASSLRTGMGEQYF. As DNA, the CDR3 is TGTGCCAGCAGTTTGCGGACAGGGATGGGCGAGCAGTACTTC. The chain employs TRBV27 and TRBJ2-7, with 8 bases that match TRBD1. Germline V lookup: CDR1 MNHEY, CDR2 SMNVEV (reference sequence). CDR3 length equals 14 residues. V lost 3 bases to trimming and J lost 6 bases; unmatched junction nucleotides: 7.

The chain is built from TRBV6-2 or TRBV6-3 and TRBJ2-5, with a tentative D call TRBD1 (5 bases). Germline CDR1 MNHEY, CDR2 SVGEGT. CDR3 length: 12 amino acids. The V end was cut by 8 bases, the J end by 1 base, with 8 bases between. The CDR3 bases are TGTGCCAGCGCTCAGGGCCAAGAGACCCAGTACTTC. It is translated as CASAQGQETQYF.

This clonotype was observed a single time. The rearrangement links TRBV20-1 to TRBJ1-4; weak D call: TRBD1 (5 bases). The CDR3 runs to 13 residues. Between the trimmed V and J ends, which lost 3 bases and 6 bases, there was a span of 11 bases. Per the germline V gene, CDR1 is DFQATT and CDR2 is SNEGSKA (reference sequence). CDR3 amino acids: CSARRRGYEKLFF. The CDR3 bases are TGCAGTGCTAGGCGAAGGGGATATGAAAAACTGTTTTTT.

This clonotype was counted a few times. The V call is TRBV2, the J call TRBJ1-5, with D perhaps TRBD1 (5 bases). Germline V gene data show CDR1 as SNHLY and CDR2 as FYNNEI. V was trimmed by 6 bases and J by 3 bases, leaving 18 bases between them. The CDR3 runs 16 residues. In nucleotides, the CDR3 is TGTGCCAGCAGGGGATGGGCAGCGGACACCAATCAGCCCCAGCATTTT. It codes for CASRGWAADTNQPQHF.

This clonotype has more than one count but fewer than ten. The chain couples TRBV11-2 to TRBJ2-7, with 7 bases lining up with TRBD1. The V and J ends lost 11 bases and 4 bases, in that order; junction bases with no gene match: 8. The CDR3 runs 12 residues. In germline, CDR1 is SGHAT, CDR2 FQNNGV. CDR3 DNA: TGTGCCTGCCGGGACAGATTTTACGAGCAGTACTTC. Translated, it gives CACRDRFYEQYF. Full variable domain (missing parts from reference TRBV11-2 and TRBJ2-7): EAGVAQSPRYKIIEKRQSVAFWCNPISGHATLYWYQQILGQGPKLLIQFQNNGVVDDSQLPKDRFSAERLKGVDSTLKIQPAKLEDSAVYLCACRDRFYEQYFGPGTRLTVT.

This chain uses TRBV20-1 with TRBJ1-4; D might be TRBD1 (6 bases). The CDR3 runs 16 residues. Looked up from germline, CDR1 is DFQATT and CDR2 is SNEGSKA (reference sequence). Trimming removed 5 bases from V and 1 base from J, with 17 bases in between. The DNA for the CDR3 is TGCAGTGCTCCCAGAGAGGGGGAGAAAACTAATGAAAAACTGTTTTTT. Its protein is CSAPREGEKTNEKLFF.

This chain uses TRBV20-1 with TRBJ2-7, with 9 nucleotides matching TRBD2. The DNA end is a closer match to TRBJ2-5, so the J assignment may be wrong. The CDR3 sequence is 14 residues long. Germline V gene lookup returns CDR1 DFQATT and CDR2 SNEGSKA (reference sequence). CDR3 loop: CSASKFSGSETQYF. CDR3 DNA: TGCAGTGCTAGTAAATTTAGCGGGAGTGAGACCCAGTACTTC.